The present T cell receptor beta chain was sequenced within a study of shared T cell receptors in the human thymus. Method: immunoSEQ multiplex PCR; TCRdb's copy keeps in-frame clones and lacks some. The sample contains hundreds of thousands of clones, around nine tenths of which appear only once. These data are also associated with another study on human thymus T cells.

The sequencing sample was made of thymocytes. The origin of this receptor is a boy younger than two with a congenital heart defect.

This chain's CDR3 is CAREIWTRSPLPQHF. DNA for the CDR3: TGTGCCAGGGAGATTTGGACAAGGTCCCCTCTTCCCCAGCATTTT. The rearrangement links TRBV27 to TRBJ1-5; weak D call: TRBD1 (5 bases). The CDR3 spans 15 residues. CDR1 and CDR2 from the germline V gene are MNHEY and SMNVEV (reference sequence). Trimming pared 9 bases from V and 10 bases from J, leaving 25 bases between.